A selection of T cell receptor beta chains follows, all from one sample in a study of CD4 T cells in relation to SARS-CoV-2 and coronaviruses. For these receptors, no antigen is known. Assay: immunoSEQ multiplex PCR; the TCRdb copy retains only in-frame clones and omits some. The table lists more than 20,000 clones, around 78% of them singletons. Input material: CD4+ T cells from PBMCs, cultured in vitro. All receptors come from a human donor in good health. Each CDR3 is given with its conserved first and last residue. The order of the fields is J gene, V gene, D gene, clone size, CDR3 DNA, CDR3 protein. A D gene is named only where the DNA matches it firmly. Size values are once, few and many counts, or a class for expanded clones, and some rows have none.

TRBJ1-4 TRBV30 NA NA TGTGCCTGGAGTGTACTTAGCGGTAGGGAGGGTGAAAAACTGTTTTTT CAWSVLSGREGEKLFF
TRBJ1-3 TRBV7-3 NA NA TGTGCCAGCAGCTTAAATGGCGGAAACTCTGGAAACACCATATATTTT CASSLNGGNSGNTIYF
TRBJ1-1 TRBV5-8 NA once TGTGCCAGCAGCTTGGAGGCCTACTCTGAAGCTTTCTTT CASSLEAYSEAFF
TRBJ1-6 TRBV5-1 NA NA TGCGCCAGCAGCTTGAACAGGGTGGATTCACCCCTCCACTTT CASSLNRVDSPLHF
TRBJ2-3 TRBV13 TRBD2 NA TGTGCCAGCAGCAGAGGGACTAGCGGGACAACGCAGTATTTT CASSRGTSGTTQYF
TRBJ1-2 TRBV19 NA NA TGTGCCAGTAGTATAGATCGTCCGGGGGGCTCTAACTATGGCTACACCTTC CASSIDRPGGSNYGYTF
TRBJ2-1 TRBV6-5 NA NA TGTGCCAGCAACTTTGGAGAGTTCAATGAGCAGTTCTTC CASNFGEFNEQFF
TRBJ1-5 TRBV6-5 NA NA TGTGCCAGCTTGGTGGGGAACGGTCAGCCCCAGCATTTT CASLVGNGQPQHF
TRBJ2-7 TRBV11-2 NA NA TGTGCCAGCAGCTTGCACTCGCAGATGGAGCAGTACTTC CASSLHSQMEQYF
TRBJ1-3 TRBV11-3 NA NA TGTGCCAGCAGCTTAGGGCGGGGGCGCGGAAACACCATATATTTT CASSLGRGRGNTIYF
TRBJ2-7 TRBV11-2 NA few TGTGCCAGCAGCTTGGACAGTCTCTCCGAGCAGTACTTC CASSLDSLSEQYF
TRBJ2-7 TRBV2 TRBD1 NA TGTGCCAGCAGAGGAGGGCGGACAGGGGGTTTGTACGAGCAGTACTTC CASRGGRTGGLYEQYF
TRBJ1-1 TRBV5-1 NA few TGCGCCAGCATGGGCAACACTGAAGCTTTCTTT CASMGNTEAFF
TRBJ2-2 TRBV7-3 NA once TGTGCCAGCAGCTTAACTAGCGGAGGGAACACCGGGGAGCTGTTTTTT CASSLTSGGNTGELFF
TRBJ1-2 TRBV19 TRBD1 NA TGTGCCAGTAGTACCGGGACAGGGTTTTTTGGCTACACCTTC CASSTGTGFFGYTF
TRBJ2-6 TRBV6-1 NA few TGTGCCAGCAGTGAATGGGTTCCCTTAGCGTTAAAAGCTGGGGCCAACGTCCTGACTTTC CASSEWVPLALKAGANVLTF
TRBJ2-7 TRBV29-1 TRBD2 NA TGCAGCGTTGTGCTAGCGGGTTCTAGGAGGCAGTACTTC CSVVLAGSRRQYF
TRBJ1-5 TRBV30 TRBD1 NA TGTGCCTGGACCTACGGACAGGGAAGTCAGCCCCAGCATTTT CAWTYGQGSQPQHF
TRBJ2-2 TRBV30 NA NA TGTGCCTGGAGTAAGTCCTCGACCGGGGAGCTGTTTTTT CAWSKSSTGELFF
TRBJ1-1 TRBV12-3/TRBV12-4 NA NA TGTGCCAGCAGTTTAAGACAGGAAGCTTTCTTT CASSLRQEAFF
TRBJ1-1 TRBV11-2 TRBD1 NA TGTGCCAGCAGCTTAGGTGGGACAGGGAGTCCTGAAGCTTTCTTT CASSLGGTGSPEAFF
TRBJ1-2 TRBV4-1 NA NA TGCGCCAGCAGCCAGGCGGGCGCTTACTATGGCTACACCTTC CASSQAGAYYGYTF
TRBJ2-3 TRBV3-1/TRBV3-2 NA NA TGTGCCAGCAGCCAAGAGCGGAATACGCAGTATTTT CASSQERNTQYF
TRBJ1-6 TRBV5-1 TRBD1 NA TGCGCCAGCAGCCCAAGGACAGGGGGCGTCTCACCCCTCCACTTT CASSPRTGGVSPLHF
TRBJ2-2 TRBV5-6 NA NA TGTGCCAGCAGCCAGCGGGCGAACACCGGGGAGCTGTTTTTT CASSQRANTGELFF
TRBJ2-1 TRBV5-1 TRBD1 NA TGCGCCAGCAAAGCTTGGACAGGGGGCGGATATGAGCAGTTCTTC CASKAWTGGGYEQFF
TRBJ1-4 TRBV19 NA once TGTGCCAGTAGTATACAGCTTAATGAAAAACTGTTTTTT CASSIQLNEKLFF
TRBJ1-1 TRBV7-3 NA NA TGTGCCAGCAGCTTAGACAGGCTGGGGACTGAAGCTTTCTTT CASSLDRLGTEAFF
TRBJ1-2 TRBV2 NA NA TGTGCCAGCAGTGAAGGAGTAACAGGGCTTGGCTACACCTTC CASSEGVTGLGYTF
TRBJ2-3 TRBV6-4 TRBD1 NA TGTGCCAGCAGTACCGGACAGGGGGCTTCAGATACGCAGTATTTT CASSTGQGASDTQYF
TRBJ2-7 TRBV15 NA NA TGTGCCACCAGCAGACAGGGGACCTACGAGCAGTACTTC CATSRQGTYEQYF